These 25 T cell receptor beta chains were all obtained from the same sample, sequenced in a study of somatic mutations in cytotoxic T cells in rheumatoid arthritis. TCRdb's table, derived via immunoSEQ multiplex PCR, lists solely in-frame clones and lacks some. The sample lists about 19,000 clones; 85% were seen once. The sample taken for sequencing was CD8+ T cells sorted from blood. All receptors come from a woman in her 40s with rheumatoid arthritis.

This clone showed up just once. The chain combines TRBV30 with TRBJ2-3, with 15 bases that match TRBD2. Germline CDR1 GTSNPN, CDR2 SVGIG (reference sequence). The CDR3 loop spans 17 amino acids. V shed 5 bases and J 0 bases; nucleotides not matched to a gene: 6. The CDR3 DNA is TGTGCCTGGGAAGGACTAGCGGGGGGGGGTAGCACAGATACGCAGTATTTT. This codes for CAWEGLAGGGSTDTQYF.

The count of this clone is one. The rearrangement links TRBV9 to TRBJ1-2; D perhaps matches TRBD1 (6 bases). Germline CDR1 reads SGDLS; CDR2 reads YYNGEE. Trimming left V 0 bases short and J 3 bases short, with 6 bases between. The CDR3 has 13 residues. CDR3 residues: CASSVEGDYGYTF. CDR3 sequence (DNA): TGTGCCAGCAGCGTAGAGGGGGACTATGGCTACACCTTC.

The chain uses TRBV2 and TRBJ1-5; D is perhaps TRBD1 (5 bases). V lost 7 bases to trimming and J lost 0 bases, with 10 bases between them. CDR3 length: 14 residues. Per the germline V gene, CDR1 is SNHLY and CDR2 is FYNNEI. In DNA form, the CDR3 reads TGTGCCAGCAACGGGGGAGATAGCAATCAGCCCCAGCATTTT. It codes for CASNGGDSNQPQHF.

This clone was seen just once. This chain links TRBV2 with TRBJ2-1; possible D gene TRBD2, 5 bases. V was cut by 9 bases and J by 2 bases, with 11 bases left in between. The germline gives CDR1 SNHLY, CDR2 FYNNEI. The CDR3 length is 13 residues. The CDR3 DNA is TGTGCCAGGGGGAGAGCGACCTACAATGAGCAGTTCTTC. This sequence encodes CARGRATYNEQFF.

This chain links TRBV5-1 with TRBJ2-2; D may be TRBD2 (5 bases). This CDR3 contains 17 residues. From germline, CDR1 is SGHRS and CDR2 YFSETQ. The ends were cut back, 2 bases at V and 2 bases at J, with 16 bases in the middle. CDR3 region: CASSFPGSTLNTGELFF. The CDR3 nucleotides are TGCGCCAGCAGCTTCCCGGGGTCCACTTTAAACACCGGGGAGCTGTTTTTT.

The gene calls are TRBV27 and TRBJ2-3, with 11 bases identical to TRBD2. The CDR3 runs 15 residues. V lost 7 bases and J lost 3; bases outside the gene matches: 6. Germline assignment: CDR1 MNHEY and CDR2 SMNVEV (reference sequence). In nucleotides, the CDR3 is TGTGCCAGCACAATCACTAGCGGGGGTACAGATACGCAGTATTTT. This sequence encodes CASTITSGGTDTQYF.

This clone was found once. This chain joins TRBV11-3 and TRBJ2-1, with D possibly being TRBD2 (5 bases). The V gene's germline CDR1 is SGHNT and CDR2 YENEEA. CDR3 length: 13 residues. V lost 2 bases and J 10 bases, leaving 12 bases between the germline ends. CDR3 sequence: CASSLSLAREQFF. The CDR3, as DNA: TGTGCCAGCAGCTTAAGTTTAGCGCGCGAGCAGTTCTTC.

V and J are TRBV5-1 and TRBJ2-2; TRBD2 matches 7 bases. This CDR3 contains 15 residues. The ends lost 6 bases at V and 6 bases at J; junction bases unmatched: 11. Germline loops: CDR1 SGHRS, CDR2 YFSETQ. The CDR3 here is CASTMAGEFSGELFF. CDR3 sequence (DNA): TGCGCCAGCACGATGGCGGGGGAGTTCTCCGGGGAGCTGTTTTTT.

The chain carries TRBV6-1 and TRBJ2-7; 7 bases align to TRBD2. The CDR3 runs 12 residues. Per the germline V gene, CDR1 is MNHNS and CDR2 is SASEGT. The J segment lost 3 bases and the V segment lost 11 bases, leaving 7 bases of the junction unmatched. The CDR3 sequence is CACGGEFYEQYF. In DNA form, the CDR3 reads TGTGCCTGTGGGGGGGAGTTCTACGAGCAGTACTTC.

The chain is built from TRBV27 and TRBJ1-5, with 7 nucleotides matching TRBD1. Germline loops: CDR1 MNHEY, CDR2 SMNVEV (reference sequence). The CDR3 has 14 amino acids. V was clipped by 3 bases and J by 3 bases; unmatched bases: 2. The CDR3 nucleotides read TGTGCCAGCAGTTTGACAGGGAACAATCAGCCCCAGCATTTT. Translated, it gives CASSLTGNNQPQHF.

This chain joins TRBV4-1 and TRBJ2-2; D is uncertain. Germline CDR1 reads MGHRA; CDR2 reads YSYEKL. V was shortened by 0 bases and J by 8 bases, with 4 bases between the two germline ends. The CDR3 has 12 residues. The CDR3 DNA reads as TGCGCCAGCAGCCAAGATGTAGGGGAGCTGTTTTTT. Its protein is CASSQDVGELFF.

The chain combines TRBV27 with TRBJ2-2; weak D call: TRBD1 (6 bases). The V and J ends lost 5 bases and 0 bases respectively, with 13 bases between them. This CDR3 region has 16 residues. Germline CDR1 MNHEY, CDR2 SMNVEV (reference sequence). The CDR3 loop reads CASSEYWTANTGELFF. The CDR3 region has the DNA TGTGCCAGCAGTGAATACTGGACAGCGAACACCGGGGAGCTGTTTTTT.

CDR3 loop: CASSIYKGTEAFF. CDR3 sequence (DNA): TGTGCCAGTAGTATATACAAGGGGACTGAAGCTTTCTTT. This chain connects TRBV19 to TRBJ1-1; maybe TRBD1 (5 bases). CDR1 is LNHDA and CDR2 is SQIVND in the germline V gene (reference sequence). CDR3 size: 13 residues. The V and J ends lost 2 bases and 5 bases respectively, with 9 bases between them.

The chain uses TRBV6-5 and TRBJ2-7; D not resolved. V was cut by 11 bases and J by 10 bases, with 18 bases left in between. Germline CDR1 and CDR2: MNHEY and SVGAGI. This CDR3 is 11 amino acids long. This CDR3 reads CASSSGTVQYF. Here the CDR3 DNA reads TGTGCCTCCAGTTCCGGTACGGTCCAGTACTTC.

The CDR3 loop reads CASSPGTSGDAGEQFF. CDR3 in DNA: TGTGCCAGTAGTCCGGGGACTAGCGGGGACGCGGGTGAGCAGTTCTTC. The chain carries TRBV19 and TRBJ2-1, with 13 bases lining up with TRBD2. This CDR3 region has 16 residues. The trim removed 5 bases at V and 9 bases at J, leaving 10 bases unmatched. In germline, CDR1 is LNHDA, CDR2 SQIVND (reference sequence). Full variable domain (rest looked up from reference TRBV19 and TRBJ2-1): DGGITQSPKYLFRKEGQNVTLSCEQNLNHDAMYWYRQDPGQGLRLIYYSQIVNDFQKGDIAEGYSVSREKKESFPLTVTSAQKNPTAFYLCASSPGTSGDAGEQFFGPGTRLTVL.

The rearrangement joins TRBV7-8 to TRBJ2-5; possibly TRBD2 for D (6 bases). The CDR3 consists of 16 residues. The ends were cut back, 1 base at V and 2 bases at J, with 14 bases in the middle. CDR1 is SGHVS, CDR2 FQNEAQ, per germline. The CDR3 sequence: CASSLEGEAKQETQYF. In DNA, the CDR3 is TGTGCCAGCAGCTTAGAAGGGGAGGCTAAACAAGAGACCCAGTACTTC.

CDR3 nucleotides: TGTGCCAGCAGTTTGTATCGGGACTACGAGCAGTACTTC. This sequence encodes CASSLYRDYEQYF. The V call is TRBV27, the J call TRBJ2-7; possibly TRBD2 for D (5 bases). The CDR3 contains 13 residues. Germline assignment: CDR1 MNHEY and CDR2 SMNVEV (reference sequence). V was clipped by 3 bases and J by 3 bases, with 9 bases between them.

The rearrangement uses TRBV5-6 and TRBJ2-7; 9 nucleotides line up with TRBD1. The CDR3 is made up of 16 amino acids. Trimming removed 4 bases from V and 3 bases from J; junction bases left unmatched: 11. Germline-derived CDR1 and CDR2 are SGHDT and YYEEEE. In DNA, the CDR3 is TGTGCCAGCAGCCTTTCGGGACAGGGATGGTACTACGAGCAGTACTTC. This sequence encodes CASSLSGQGWYYEQYF.

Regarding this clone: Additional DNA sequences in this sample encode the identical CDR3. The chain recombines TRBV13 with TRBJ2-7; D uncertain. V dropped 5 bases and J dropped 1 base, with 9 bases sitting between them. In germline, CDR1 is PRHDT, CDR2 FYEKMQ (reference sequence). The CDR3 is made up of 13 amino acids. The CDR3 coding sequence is TGTGCCAGCAGCCTCGGCAGGTCCTACGAGCAGTACTTC. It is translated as CASSLGRSYEQYF. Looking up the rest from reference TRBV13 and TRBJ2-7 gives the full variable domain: AAGVIQSPRHLIKEKRETATLKCYPIPRHDTVYWYQQGPGQDPQFLISFYEKMQSDKGSIPDRFSAQQFSDYHSELNMSSLELGDSALYFCASSLGRSYEQYFGPGTRLTVT.

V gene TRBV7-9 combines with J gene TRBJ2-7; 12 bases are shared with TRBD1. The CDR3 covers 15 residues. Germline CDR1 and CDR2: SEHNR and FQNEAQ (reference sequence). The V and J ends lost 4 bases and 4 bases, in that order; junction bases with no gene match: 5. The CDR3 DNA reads TGTGCCAGCAGCTCTTCGGGACAGGGGGCGTACGAGCAGTACTTC. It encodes CASSSSGQGAYEQYF.

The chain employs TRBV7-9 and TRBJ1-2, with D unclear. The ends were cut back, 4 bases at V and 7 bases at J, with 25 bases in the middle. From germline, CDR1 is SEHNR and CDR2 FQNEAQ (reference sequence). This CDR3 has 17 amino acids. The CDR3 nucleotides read TGTGCCAGCAGCTCACCTAGAGAGAAAGCCCCAACGGGTGGCTACACCTTC. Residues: CASSSPREKAPTGGYTF.

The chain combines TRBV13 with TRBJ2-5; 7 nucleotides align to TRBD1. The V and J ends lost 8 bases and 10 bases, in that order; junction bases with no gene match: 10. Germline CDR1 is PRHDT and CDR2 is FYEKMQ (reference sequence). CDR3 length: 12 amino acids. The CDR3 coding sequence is TGTGCCAGCCGGGGACAGACTGGAAACCAGTACTTC. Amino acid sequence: CASRGQTGNQYF.

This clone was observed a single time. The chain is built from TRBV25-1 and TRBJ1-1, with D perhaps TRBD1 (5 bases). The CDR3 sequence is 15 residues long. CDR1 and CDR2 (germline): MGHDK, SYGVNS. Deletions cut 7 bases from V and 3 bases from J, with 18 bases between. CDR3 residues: CASTNSLGGDTEAFF. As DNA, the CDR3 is TGTGCCAGCACGAATTCGTTGGGAGGGGACACTGAAGCTTTCTTT.

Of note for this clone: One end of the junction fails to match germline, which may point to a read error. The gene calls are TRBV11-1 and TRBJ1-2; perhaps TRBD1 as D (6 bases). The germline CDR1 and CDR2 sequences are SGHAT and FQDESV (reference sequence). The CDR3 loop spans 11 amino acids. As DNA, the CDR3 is TGTGCCAGCAGCCCGCCTCTACAGGGAAACTTC. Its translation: CASSPPLQGNF.

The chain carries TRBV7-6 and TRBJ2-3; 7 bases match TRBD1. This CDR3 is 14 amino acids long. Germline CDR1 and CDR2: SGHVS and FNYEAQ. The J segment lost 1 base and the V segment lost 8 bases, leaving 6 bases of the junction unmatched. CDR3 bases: TGTGCCAGCGGCGACAGGGTTGGCACAGATACGCAGTATTTT. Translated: CASGDRVGTDTQYF. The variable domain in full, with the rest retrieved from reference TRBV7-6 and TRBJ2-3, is GAGVSQSPRYKVTKRGQDVALRCDPISGHVSLYWYRQALGQGPEFLTYFNYEAQQDKSGLPNDRFSAERPEGSISTLTIQRTEQRDSAMYRCASGDRVGTDTQYFGPGTRLTVL.